The 19 T cell receptor beta chains reported below all come from one sample, sequenced in a study of shared clonotypes between healthy human individuals. Terminally differentiated effector memory CD45RA+ cells were left out of the naive CD8 fraction, which was CD45RO-negative and positively selected for CCR7. The repertoire was sequenced with immunoSEQ multiplex PCR; TCRdb's copy has only in-frame clones and lacks some. The table lists over 2,000,000 clones, 93% of them singletons. Sequencing used naive CD8+ T cells from PBMCs. The receptors originated from a man between 18 and 35 years old in good health. Some clones in this sample may be carry-over from other donors' samples.

V usage is TRBV7-8 and J usage is TRBJ1-5; a weak D match, TRBD1 (6 bases). This CDR3 region has 13 residues. Trimming stripped 3 bases from V and 6 bases from J, with 9 bases between. Per the germline V gene, CDR1 is SGHVS and CDR2 is FQNEAQ. The CDR3, as DNA: TGTGCCAGCAGCTTGGACAGATCTCAGCCCCAGCATTTT. Its translation: CASSLDRSQPQHF.

The genes are TRBV7-6 and TRBJ2-1, with 8 bases fitting TRBD1. Germline V gene data show CDR1 as SGHVS and CDR2 as FNYEAQ. The length of the CDR3 is 16 residues. J was trimmed by 1 base and V by 6 bases; bases with no gene match: 8. The CDR3: CASSSGTGGSYNEQFF. The CDR3 coding sequence is TGTGCCAGCAGTTCTGGCACAGGGGGATCCTACAATGAGCAGTTCTTC.

On this clone itself: This same CDR3 is encoded by further DNA sequences in the sample. The V call is TRBV9, the J call TRBJ2-7, with 7 bases fitting TRBD2. CDR3 length: 14 amino acids. V lost 4 bases to trimming and J lost 0 bases; unmatched junction nucleotides: 4. Germline lookup yields CDR1 SGDLS and CDR2 YYNGEE. The CDR3 sequence: CASSPSGTSYEQYF. As DNA, the CDR3 is TGTGCCAGCAGCCCTAGCGGCACCTCCTACGAGCAGTACTTC.

This clone was seen once. V is TRBV4-2 and J is TRBJ2-2; 12 bases agree with TRBD1. Germline assignment: CDR1 LGHNA and CDR2 YNFKEQ. This CDR3 has 17 amino acids. V lost 2 bases and J lost 6; bases outside the gene matches: 7. The CDR3 nucleotides are TGTGCCAGCAGCCAACACCAGGGACAGGGGGCCTCCGGGGAGCTGTTTTTT. Protein sequence: CASSQHQGQGASGELFF.

The chain links TRBV6-1 to TRBJ2-1; 9 bases agree with TRBD2. The CDR3 spans 15 residues. The germline V gene has CDR1 MNHNS and CDR2 SASEGT. Trimming at V came to 6 bases and at J to 4 bases, leaving 7 bases not matched to a gene. CDR3 nucleotide sequence: TGTGCCAGCAGCGCGCGGGAGGGCTTATACAATGAGCAGTTCTTC. Translated: CASSAREGLYNEQFF.

CDR3 in DNA: TGTGCCAGCAGTGGGGGTCCCTCCGCTTTTTACGAGCAGTACTTC. Amino acids: CASSGGPSAFYEQYF. The chain has TRBV28 and TRBJ2-7; D possibly uses TRBD1 or TRBD2 (5 bases each). V lost 5 bases, J lost 4 bases, and 18 bases lay in between. The CDR3 spans 15 residues. In germline, CDR1 is MDHEN, CDR2 SYDVKM.

The V call is TRBV7-9, the J call TRBJ2-2; unclear D gene. Germline CDR1 SEHNR, CDR2 FQNEAQ (reference sequence). This CDR3 is built from 15 residues. Trimming removed 1 base at V and 3 bases at J, with 9 bases between. In DNA form, the CDR3 reads TGTGCCAGCAGCTTAGAGGCCAGATACACCGGGGAGCTGTTTTTT. Residues: CASSLEARYTGELFF. Drawing the rest from reference TRBV7-9 and TRBJ2-2, the complete variable domain is DTGVSQNPRHKITKRGQNVTFRCDPISEHNRLYWYRQTLGQGPEFLTYFQNEAQLEKSRLLSDRFSAERPKGSFSTLEIQRTEQGDSAMYLCASSLEARYTGELFFGEGSRLTVL.

The chain links TRBV29-1 to TRBJ1-2; unclear D gene. This CDR3 has 12 residues. The V gene lost 5 bases and the J gene lost 9 bases, with 16 bases spanning the gap. CDR1 is SQVTM, CDR2 ANQGSEA, per germline. The CDR3 nucleotides read TGCAGCGTTTACCCATCATCGGGCCGCTACACCTTC. It codes for CSVYPSSGRYTF.

This clone was observed a single time. This same CDR3 is encoded by further DNA sequences in the sample. This chain connects TRBV27 to TRBJ1-2; a weak D match, TRBD1 (5 bases). The CDR3 extends over 14 amino acids. V was clipped by 2 bases and J by 2 bases, with 9 bases between them. Germline CDR1 and CDR2: MNHEY and SMNVEV (reference sequence). The CDR3 region has the DNA TGTGCCAGCAGTTTACGGGGGATCAACTATGGCTACACCTTC. It yields the protein CASSLRGINYGYTF.

The rearrangement uses TRBV9 and TRBJ2-1; D is perhaps TRBD1 or TRBD2 (5 bases each). This CDR3 region has 16 residues. Germline CDR1 SGDLS, CDR2 YYNGEE. V lost 0 bases and J 0 bases, leaving 10 bases between the germline ends. The CDR3 DNA reads as TGTGCCAGCAGCGTAGGGGGGAGTCGCTCCTACAATGAGCAGTTCTTC. As protein: CASSVGGSRSYNEQFF.

A remark on this clone: This CDR3 is also generated by other DNA sequences in the sample. The CDR3 spells CASSLGSYNEQFF. CDR3 nucleotide sequence: TGTGCCAGTTCACTAGGGTCGTACAATGAGCAGTTCTTC. The chain is built from TRBV27 and TRBJ2-1; maybe TRBD2 (5 bases). The CDR3 has 13 residues. Germline V gene data show CDR1 as MNHEY and CDR2 as SMNVEV (reference sequence). Trimming removed 9 bases at V and 4 bases at J, with 13 bases between.

The chain recombines TRBV25-1 with TRBJ2-7; D possibly corresponds to TRBD2 (6 bases). The CDR3 runs 15 residues. Germline CDR1 reads MGHDK; CDR2 reads SYGVNS. Trimming took 2 bases from V and 2 from J, leaving 13 bases between them. The CDR3 DNA follows: TGTGCCAGCAGTGAACGGAGGGCGACACCCTACGAGCAGTACTTC. Its translation: CASSERRATPYEQYF.

The rearrangement joins TRBV10-3 to TRBJ2-1; possibly TRBD1 for D (6 bases). V lost 3 bases to trimming and J lost 0 bases, with 18 bases between them. The CDR3 contains 18 residues. The germline V gene encodes CDR1 ENHRY and CDR2 SYGVKD. The CDR3 sequence is CAISDPMETGRSYNEQFF. CDR3 nucleotide sequence: TGTGCCATCAGTGACCCGATGGAGACAGGCCGCTCCTACAATGAGCAGTTCTTC.

The sample holds one count of this clone. V usage is TRBV9 and J usage is TRBJ2-7, with 7 positions matching TRBD2. The junction had 10 bases not matched to a gene; V was cut back by 0 bases and J by 7 bases. The CDR3 runs 15 residues. CDR1 is SGDLS, CDR2 YYNGEE, per germline. The CDR3 bases are TGTGCCAGCAGCGTAGGGCTAGCGGACTCTCGGGAGCAGTACTTC. It encodes CASSVGLADSREQYF. The variable domain in full, with the rest retrieved from reference TRBV9 and TRBJ2-7, is DSGVTQTPKHLITATGQRVTLRCSPRSGDLSVYWYQQSLDQGLQFLIQYYNGEERAKGNILERFSAQQFPDLHSELNLSSLELGDSALYFCASSVGLADSREQYFGPGTRLTVT.

This clone occurred once. Other nucleotide sequences in the sample specify the same CDR3. The rearrangement links TRBV11-2 to TRBJ2-7; 10 bases map to TRBD2. Per the germline V gene, CDR1 is SGHAT and CDR2 is FQNNGV. V shed 4 bases, J shed 2 bases, and the junction held 5 bases outside the gene matches. CDR3 size: 15 residues. This CDR3 is CASSSRLAGAYEQYF. CDR3 DNA sequence: TGTGCCAGCAGCTCCCGACTAGCGGGTGCCTACGAGCAGTACTTC.

The rearrangement uses TRBV7-2 and TRBJ1-5; D may be TRBD1 (5 bases). CDR1 SGHTA and CDR2 FQGNSA come from the germline V gene. Trimming shortened V by 5 bases and J by 7 bases, and 18 bases separated the two germline ends. The CDR3 totals 15 residues. CDR3 region: CASSPLVGGVQPQHF. The CDR3, as DNA: TGTGCCAGCAGCCCCCTCGTCGGGGGAGTCCAGCCCCAGCATTTT.

This chain joins TRBV30 and TRBJ2-5; D gene unclear. This CDR3 is 14 amino acids long. Trimming pared 4 bases from V and 7 bases from J, leaving 19 bases between. CDR1 GTSNPN and CDR2 SVGIG come from the germline V gene (reference sequence). Written as DNA, the CDR3 is TGTGCCTGGACCGAGTCCTCCCCCGGGTCGACCCAGTACTTC. Translation gives CAWTESSPGSTQYF.

The chain couples TRBV19 to TRBJ2-7; D is uncertain. This CDR3 has 13 amino acids. CDR1 is LNHDA and CDR2 is SQIVND in the germline V gene (reference sequence). Trimming took 0 bases from V and 2 from J, leaving 5 bases between them. For the CDR3, the DNA is TGTGCCAGTAGTATAGACCCCGCCTACGAGCAGTACTTC. Protein: CASSIDPAYEQYF.

This chain links TRBV25-1 with TRBJ2-5, with TRBD1 matching 7 bases. The last part of the DNA fits TRBJ2-7 better; the J call may be wrong. Germline assignment: CDR1 MGHDK and CDR2 SYGVNS. The CDR3 runs 16 residues. The CDR3 spells CASSPWGTDLSYEQYF. The CDR3 DNA follows: TGTGCCAGCAGTCCGTGGGGGACAGACTTATCCTACGAGCAGTACTTC.